This paragraph covers one T cell receptor (beta chain) sequence. As yet, its antigen is unknown. The data belong to a study of T cells in Graves' hyperthyroidism and ophthalmopathy. The CDR3 has 14 residues. Unmatched junction bases numbered 9, after V lost 5 bases and J lost 5 bases. General study results and limits: A model of 13 V-J features distinguished ophthalmopathy from stable hyperthyroidism.

RNA transcripts gave rise to amplified TCR beta CDR3 regions. TCR CDR3 underwent first-round RT-PCR with the HTBI primer set. One entry per CDR3 protein, called by TCRdb with MiXCR from the multiplex PCR reads. The data contain almost 350,000 distinct CDR3 sequences, roughly 20% of them seen just once; the ten biggest clones take up roughly a sixth. The specimen sequenced was blood. The chain joins TRBV12-3 or TRBV12-4 to TRBJ2-7, with TRBD1 matching 7 bases. The TCR comes from a woman in her 40s with Graves' ophthalmopathy. The CDR3 loop reads CASSRQGSPNEQYF. The CDR3 region has the DNA TGTGCCAGCAGTAGACAGGGATCCCCTAACGAGCAGTACTTC.